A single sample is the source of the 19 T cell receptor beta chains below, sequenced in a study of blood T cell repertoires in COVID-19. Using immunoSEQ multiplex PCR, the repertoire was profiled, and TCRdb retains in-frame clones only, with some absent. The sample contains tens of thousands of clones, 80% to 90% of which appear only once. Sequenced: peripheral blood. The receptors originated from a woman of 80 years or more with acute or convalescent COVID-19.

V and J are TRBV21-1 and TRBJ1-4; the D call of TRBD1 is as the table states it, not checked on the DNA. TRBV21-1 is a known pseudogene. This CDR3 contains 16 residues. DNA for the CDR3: TGTGCCAGCAGACCGGGACAGGGCCTCGGATGTGGAAAACTGTTTTTT. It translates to CASRPGQGLGCGKLFF.

CDR3 amino acids: CASRKSEVTGELFF. In DNA, the CDR3 is TGTGCCAGCAGGAAGTCGGAGGTAACCGGGGAGCTGTTTTTT. V gene TRBV6-5 combines with J gene TRBJ2-2, with TRBD2 as a possible D gene (5 bases). The CDR3 extends over 14 amino acids. Trimming shortened V by 6 bases and J by 5 bases, and 13 bases separated the two germline ends. The germline CDR1 and CDR2 sequences are MNHEY and SVGAGI.

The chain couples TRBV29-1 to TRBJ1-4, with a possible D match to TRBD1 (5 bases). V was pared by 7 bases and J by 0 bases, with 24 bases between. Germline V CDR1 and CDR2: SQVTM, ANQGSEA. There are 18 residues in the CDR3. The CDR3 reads CSASGGVRTHATNEKLFF. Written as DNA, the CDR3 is TGCAGCGCCTCGGGGGGGGTAAGAACCCATGCAACTAATGAAAAACTGTTTTTT.

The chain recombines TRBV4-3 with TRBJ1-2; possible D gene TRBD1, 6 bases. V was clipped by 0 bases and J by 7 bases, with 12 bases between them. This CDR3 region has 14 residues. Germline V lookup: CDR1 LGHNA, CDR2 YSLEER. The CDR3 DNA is TGCGCCAGCAGCCAAGACGGGGGGCGCGGTGGCTACACCTTC. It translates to CASSQDGGRGGYTF.

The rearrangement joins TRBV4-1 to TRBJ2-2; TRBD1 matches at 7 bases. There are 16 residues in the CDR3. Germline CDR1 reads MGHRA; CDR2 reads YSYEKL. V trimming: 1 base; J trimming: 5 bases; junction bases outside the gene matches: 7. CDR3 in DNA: TGCGCCAGCAGCCAAGCTTCAGGGGGACATACCGGGGAGCTGTTTTTT. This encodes CASSQASGGHTGELFF.

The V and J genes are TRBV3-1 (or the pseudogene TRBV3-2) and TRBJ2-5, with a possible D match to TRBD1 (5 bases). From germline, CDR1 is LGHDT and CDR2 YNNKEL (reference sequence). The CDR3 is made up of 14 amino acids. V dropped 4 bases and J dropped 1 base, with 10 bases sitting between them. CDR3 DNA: TGTGCCAGCAGCCTCAGGGTGGGCCAAGAGACCCAGTACTTC. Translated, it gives CASSLRVGQETQYF.

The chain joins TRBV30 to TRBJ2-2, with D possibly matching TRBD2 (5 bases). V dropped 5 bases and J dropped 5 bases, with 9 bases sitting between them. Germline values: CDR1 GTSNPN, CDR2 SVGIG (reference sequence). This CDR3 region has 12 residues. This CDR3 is CAWRWRTGELFF. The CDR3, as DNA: TGTGCCTGGCGTTGGAGGACCGGGGAGCTGTTTTTT.

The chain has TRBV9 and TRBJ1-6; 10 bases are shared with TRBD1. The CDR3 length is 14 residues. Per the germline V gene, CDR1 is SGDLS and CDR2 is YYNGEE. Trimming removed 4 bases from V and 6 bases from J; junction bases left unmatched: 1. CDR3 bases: TGTGCCAGCAGCCGGACAGGGGGTAATTCACCCCTCCACTTT. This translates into CASSRTGGNSPLHF.

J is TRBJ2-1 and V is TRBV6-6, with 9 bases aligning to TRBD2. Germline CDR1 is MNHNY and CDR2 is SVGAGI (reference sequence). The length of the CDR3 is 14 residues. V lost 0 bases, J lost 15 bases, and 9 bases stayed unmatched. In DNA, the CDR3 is TGTGCCAGCAGTTACTCCCGGGATAGCGGGGGATTGTTCTTC. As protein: CASSYSRDSGGLFF.

CDR3 region: CASSLSTSGGLTDTQYF. CDR3 in DNA: TGTGCCAGCAGTTTATCGACTAGCGGGGGGTTGACAGATACGCAGTATTTT. The rearrangement joins TRBV27 to TRBJ2-3; 13 nucleotides align to TRBD2. V lost 0 bases to trimming and J lost 3 bases; unmatched junction nucleotides: 3. This CDR3 is 17 amino acids long. Looked up from germline, CDR1 is MNHEY and CDR2 is SMNVEV (reference sequence).

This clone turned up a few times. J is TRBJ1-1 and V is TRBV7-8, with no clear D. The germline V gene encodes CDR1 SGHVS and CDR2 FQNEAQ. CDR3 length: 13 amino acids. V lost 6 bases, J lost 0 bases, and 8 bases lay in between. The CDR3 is CASRRTLNTEAFF. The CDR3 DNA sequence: TGTGCCAGCAGGCGGACTTTGAACACTGAAGCTTTCTTT.

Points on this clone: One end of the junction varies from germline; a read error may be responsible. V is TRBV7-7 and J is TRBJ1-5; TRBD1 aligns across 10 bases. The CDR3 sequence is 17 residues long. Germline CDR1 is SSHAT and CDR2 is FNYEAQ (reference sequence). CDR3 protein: CASSLGDRGVRNQPQHF. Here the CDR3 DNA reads TGTGCTAGCAGCTTAGGGGACAGGGGTGTTCGCAATCAGCCCCAGCATTTT.

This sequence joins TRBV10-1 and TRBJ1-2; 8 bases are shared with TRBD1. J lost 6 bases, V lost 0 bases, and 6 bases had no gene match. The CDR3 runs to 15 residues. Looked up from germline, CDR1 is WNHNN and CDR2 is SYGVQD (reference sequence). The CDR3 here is CASSESRTGNDGYTF. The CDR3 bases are TGCGCCAGCAGTGAGTCGAGGACAGGGAACGATGGCTACACCTTC.

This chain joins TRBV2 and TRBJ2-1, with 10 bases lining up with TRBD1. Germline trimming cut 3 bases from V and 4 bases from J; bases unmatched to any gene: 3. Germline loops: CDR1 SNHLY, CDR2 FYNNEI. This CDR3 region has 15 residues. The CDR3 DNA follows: TGTGCCAGCAGTGAGGGGACAGGGGTATACAATGAGCAGTTCTTC. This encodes CASSEGTGVYNEQFF.

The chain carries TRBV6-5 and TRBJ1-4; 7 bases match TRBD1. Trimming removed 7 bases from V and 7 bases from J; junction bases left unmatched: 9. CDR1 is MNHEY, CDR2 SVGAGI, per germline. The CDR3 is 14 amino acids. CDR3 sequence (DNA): TGTGCCAGCAAGTTGACAGGGAGGCTTGAAAAACTGTTTTTT. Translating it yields CASKLTGRLEKLFF.

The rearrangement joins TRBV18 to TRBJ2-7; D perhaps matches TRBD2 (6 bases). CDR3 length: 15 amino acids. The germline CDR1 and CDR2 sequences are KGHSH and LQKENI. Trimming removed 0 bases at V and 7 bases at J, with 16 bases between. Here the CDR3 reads CASSPPGGDYVEQYF. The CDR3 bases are TGTGCCAGCTCACCACCGGGAGGAGACTACGTGGAGCAGTACTTC.

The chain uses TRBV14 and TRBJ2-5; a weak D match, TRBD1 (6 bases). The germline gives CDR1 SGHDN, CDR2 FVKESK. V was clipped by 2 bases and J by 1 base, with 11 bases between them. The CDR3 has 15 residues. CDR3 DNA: TGTGCCAGCAGCCAACAACAGGGCCTCCAAGAGACCCAGTACTTC. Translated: CASSQQQGLQETQYF. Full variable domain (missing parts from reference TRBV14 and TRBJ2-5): EAGVTQFPSHSVIEKGQTVTLRCDPISGHDNLYWYRRVMGKEIKFLLHFVKESKQDESGMPNNRFLAERTGGTYSTLKVQPAELEDSGVYFCASSQQQGLQETQYFGPGTRLLVL.

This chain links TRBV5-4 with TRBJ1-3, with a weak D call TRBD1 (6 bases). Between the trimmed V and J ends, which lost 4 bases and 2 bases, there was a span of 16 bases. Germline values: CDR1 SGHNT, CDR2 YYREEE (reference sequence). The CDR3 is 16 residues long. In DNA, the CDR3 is TGTGCCAGCAGCCTAGGACAGTCTAGAGCTGGAAACACCATATATTTT. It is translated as CASSLGQSRAGNTIYF.

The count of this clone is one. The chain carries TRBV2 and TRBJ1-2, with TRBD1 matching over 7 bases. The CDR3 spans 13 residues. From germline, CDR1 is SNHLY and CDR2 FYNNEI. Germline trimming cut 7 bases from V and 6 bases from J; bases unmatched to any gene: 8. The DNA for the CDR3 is TGTGCCAGCACCAACAGGGGTCTCGATGGCTACACCTTC. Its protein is CASTNRGLDGYTF.